A single sample is the source of the 16 T cell receptor beta chains below, sequenced in a study of shared clonotypes between healthy human individuals. Sequencing was performed with immunoSEQ multiplex PCR; in TCRdb, only in-frame clones are kept and a portion is missing. Of 2 million to 2.5 million clones listed, nearly 97% are singletons. Sequencing input: naive CD4+ T cells sorted from blood. Subset in this sample: CD45RA+ positively selected. Receptors were obtained from a man in his late teens or twenties in good health.

The chain is built from TRBV14 and TRBJ2-3, with 12 nucleotides matching TRBD2. CDR1 and CDR2 from the germline V gene are SGHDN and FVKESK. The ends lost 4 bases at V and 2 bases at J; junction bases unmatched: 7. The CDR3 length is 17 residues. The CDR3 DNA follows: TGTGCCAGCAGCCTGGGACTAGCGGGCGCCCTCACAGATACGCAGTATTTT. It yields the protein CASSLGLAGALTDTQYF. Full variable domain (rest looked up from reference TRBV14 and TRBJ2-3): EAGVTQFPSHSVIEKGQTVTLRCDPISGHDNLYWYRRVMGKEIKFLLHFVKESKQDESGMPNNRFLAERTGGTYSTLKVQPAELEDSGVYFCASSLGLAGALTDTQYFGPGTRLTVL.

V is TRBV10-1 and J is TRBJ2-3, with D perhaps matching TRBD1 (6 bases). CDR1 and CDR2 (germline): WNHNN, SYGVQD (reference sequence). The CDR3 extends over 13 amino acids. Trimming pared 8 bases from V and 6 bases from J, leaving 15 bases between. This CDR3 is CASGGHHTDTQYF. The CDR3 coding sequence is TGCGCCAGCGGGGGACATCACACTGATACGCAGTATTTT.

The V gene is TRBV28, the J gene TRBJ2-2; TRBD2 matches 16 bases. The CDR3 has 15 residues. Looked up from germline, CDR1 is MDHEN and CDR2 is SYDVKM. The trim removed 8 bases at V and 5 bases at J, leaving 2 bases unmatched. CDR3 DNA sequence: TGTGCCAGCGGGACTAGCGGGGGGGATACCGGGGAGCTGTTTTTT. It codes for CASGTSGGDTGELFF. The full variable domain, completed using reference TRBV28 and TRBJ2-2, is DVKVTQSSRYLVKRTGEKVFLECVQDMDHENMFWYRQDPGLGLRLIYFSYDVKMKEKGDIPEGYSVSREKKERFSLILESASTNQTSMYLCASGTSGGDTGELFFGEGSRLTVL.

In this sample, this clone turned up a few times. The CDR3: CASSLALYEQYF. DNA of the CDR3: TGTGCCAGCAGCTTAGCTCTCTACGAGCAGTACTTC. The chain joins TRBV7-9 to TRBJ2-7; D unclear. Germline CDR1 is SEHNR and CDR2 is FQNEAQ (reference sequence). Trimming cost V 0 bases and J 3 bases, with 3 bases left between them. The CDR3 runs to 12 residues. Using reference TRBV7-9 and TRBJ2-7 for the parts outside the CDR3, the full variable domain is DTGVSQNPRHKITKRGQNVTFRCDPISEHNRLYWYRQTLGQGPEFLTYFQNEAQLEKSRLLSDRFSAERPKGSFSTLEIQRTEQGDSAMYLCASSLALYEQYFGPGTRLTVT.

The chain combines TRBV11-2 with TRBJ2-2, with 10 bases that match TRBD2. From germline, CDR1 is SGHAT and CDR2 FQNNGV. The length of the CDR3 is 17 residues. V shed 6 bases and J 4 bases; nucleotides not matched to a gene: 11. The CDR3 loop is CASRRFGLAGVTGELFF. The CDR3 nucleotides read TGTGCCAGCAGAAGATTTGGGCTAGCGGGAGTCACCGGGGAGCTGTTTTTT.

This rearrangement joins TRBV28 to TRBJ2-1; 7 bases agree with TRBD2. Trimming took 5 bases from V and 6 from J; bases not matched to a gene: 10. CDR3 length: 15 residues. Germline V CDR1 and CDR2: MDHEN, SYDVKM. The CDR3 loop reads CASSPPGLGSNEQFF. The DNA for the CDR3 is TGTGCCAGCAGTCCCCCTGGACTAGGTTCCAATGAGCAGTTCTTC.

V and J are TRBV11-3 and TRBJ2-3, with 8 bases lining up with TRBD2. This CDR3 is 20 amino acids long. Germline values: CDR1 SGHNT, CDR2 YENEEA. After removal of 5 bases from V and 2 bases from J, the junction contained 21 bases not matched to a gene. The CDR3 bases are TGTGCCAGCAGCCTCCTTGGAGGCGGGGGGCAGAAACCTCACACAGATACGCAGTATTTT. It translates to CASSLLGGGGQKPHTDTQYF.

V usage is TRBV2 and J usage is TRBJ1-4, with TRBD1 as a possible D gene (5 bases). The V gene lost 9 bases and the J gene lost 8 bases, with 16 bases spanning the gap. This CDR3 is 13 amino acids long. CDR1 is SNHLY, CDR2 FYNNEI, per germline. Here the CDR3 reads CASTRDLREKLFF. In DNA, the CDR3 is TGTGCCAGTACCCGGGACCTGAGGGAAAAACTGTTTTTT.

V is TRBV5-5 and J is TRBJ2-2; TRBD1 matches 7 bases. Germline lookup yields CDR1 SGHKS and CDR2 YYEKEE (reference sequence). Unmatched junction bases numbered 3, after V lost 5 bases and J lost 2 bases. This CDR3 has 14 residues. CDR3 protein: CASRGDSNTGELFF. CDR3 sequence (DNA): TGTGCCAGCAGAGGGGACAGTAACACCGGGGAGCTGTTTTTT.

The chain has TRBV2 and TRBJ1-2, with D perhaps matching TRBD1 (5 bases). The CDR3 extends over 13 amino acids. V lost 6 bases to trimming and J lost 6 bases, with 14 bases between them. The germline gives CDR1 SNHLY, CDR2 FYNNEI. CDR3 region: CASRGDPTDGYTF. The CDR3 bases are TGTGCCAGCAGAGGGGACCCCACGGATGGCTACACCTTC.

CDR3 nucleotide sequence: TGTGCCAGCAAGGAGGGGGGACACTCTAATGAAAAACTGTTTTTT. It is translated as CASKEGGHSNEKLFF. The chain uses TRBV25-1 and TRBJ1-4, with D perhaps matching TRBD1 (6 bases). The CDR3 is 15 residues long. CDR1 is MGHDK, CDR2 SYGVNS, per germline. V dropped 7 bases and J dropped 3 bases, with 15 bases sitting between them.

The gene calls are TRBV19 and TRBJ2-3; no reliable D call. The V and J ends lost 4 bases and 2 bases respectively, with 10 bases between them. Per germline, CDR1 LNHDA and CDR2 SQIVND (reference sequence). The CDR3 covers 14 residues. CDR3: CASSNGWNTDTQYF. The DNA of the CDR3 is TGTGCCAGTAGTAATGGATGGAACACAGATACGCAGTATTTT.

V usage is TRBV6-6 and J usage is TRBJ1-2; the D gene is possibly TRBD1 (5 bases). The CDR3 runs to 16 residues. Trimming shortened V by 1 base and J by 0 bases, and 12 bases separated the two germline ends. Germline CDR1 reads MNHNY; CDR2 reads SVGAGI (reference sequence). CDR3 DNA: TGTGCCAGCAGTTACTTTGGGACCGCTACTAACTATGGCTACACCTTC. Its protein product is CASSYFGTATNYGYTF.

The chain combines TRBV6-5 with TRBJ1-2, with 8 bases aligning to TRBD1. This CDR3 is 14 amino acids long. After removal of 5 bases from V and 5 bases from J, the junction contained 7 bases not matched to a gene. Germline assignment: CDR1 MNHEY and CDR2 SVGAGI. The CDR3 bases are TGTGCCAGCAGTAAGCTGACAGGGGTATATGGCTACACCTTC. This encodes CASSKLTGVYGYTF.

V usage is TRBV7-6 and J usage is TRBJ2-1; 7 bases match TRBD2. The CDR3 has 13 residues. V trimming: 1 base; J trimming: 12 bases; junction bases outside the gene matches: 6. Germline values: CDR1 SGHVS, CDR2 FNYEAQ. This CDR3 reads CASSLGGGLVQFF. The DNA of the CDR3 is TGTGCCAGCAGCTTAGGGGGGGGTCTTGTGCAGTTCTTC.

This chain uses TRBV5-1 with TRBJ1-1; possibly TRBD1 for D (6 bases). Trimming pared 3 bases from V and 3 bases from J, leaving 21 bases between. Germline V gene sequence: CDR1 SGHRS, CDR2 YFSETQ. This CDR3 contains 17 residues. The CDR3 region has the DNA TGCGCCAGCAGCTCAGGAACAGGGTCTGAAAGGTACACTGAAGCTTTCTTT. Residues: CASSSGTGSERYTEAFF.